This is a list of T cell receptor beta chains from one sample in a study of OX40 agonist ivuxolimab in advanced cancers. TCRdb's table, derived via immunoSEQ multiplex PCR, lists solely in-frame clones and lacks some. The sample lists under 110,000 clones, 75% to 95% occurring once. The sequences come from CD4+ or CD8+ T cells sorted from blood, collected in a trial of the OX40 agonist ivuxolimab. Receptor source: an adult with an advanced solid tumor such as melanoma, head and neck, liver or kidney cancer. CDR3s include the opening cysteine and the closing phenylalanine or tryptophan. D genes are given only for firm matches. Only part of the rows carry a size: once, few, many, or a class if the clone is expanded.

abundance	v_gene	d_gene	len	j_gene	CDR3nt	CDR3aa
-	TRBV4-3	TRBD1	17	TRBJ2-6	TGCGCCAGCAGCCAAGAAGGGGGCGGCCCGGGGGCCAACGTCCTGACTTTC	CASSQEGGGPGANVLTF
once	TRBV7-2	-	15	TRBJ2-3	TGTGCCAGCAGCCTTCTAGGGGGGAGCACAGATACGCAGTATTTT	CASSLLGGSTDTQYF
few	TRBV28	TRBD1	18	TRBJ1-6	TGTGCCAGCACGATAGGGACAGTAGTGCAAAGGCTCGCTTCACCCCTCCACTTT	CASTIGTVVQRLASPLHF
-	TRBV19	-	14	TRBJ1-1	TGTGCCAGTAGTATACAGGGGCAGAACACTGAAGCTTTCTTT	CASSIQGQNTEAFF
-	TRBV28	-	15	TRBJ2-2	TGTGCCAGCAGCCTCGGGGGTTACTCCACCGGGGAGCTGTTTTTT	CASSLGGYSTGELFF
-	TRBV6-4	TRBD1	13	TRBJ1-2	TGTGCCAGCAGTGACTCGGACAGGAACGGCTACACCTTC	CASSDSDRNGYTF
-	TRBV11-2	TRBD1	14	TRBJ1-2	TGTGCCAGCAGCTCAGGACAGGGTCGGCATGGCTACACCTTC	CASSSGQGRHGYTF
-	TRBV18	TRBD1	16	TRBJ1-2	TGTGCCAGCTCACCTTATACAATTCGGGACAGCTATGGCTACACCTTC	CASSPYTIRDSYGYTF
few	TRBV28	-	15	TRBJ1-6	TGTGCCAGCAGTTCGGACAGTGGATATAATTCACCCCTCCACTTT	CASSSDSGYNSPLHF
-	TRBV30	TRBD1	15	TRBJ1-4	TGTGCCTGGAGTCGACAGGGGGCTGCTAATGAAAAACTGTTTTTT	CAWSRQGAANEKLFF
-	TRBV28	TRBD1	13	TRBJ1-2	TGTGCCAGCAGGAAGGGACAGGGCTATGGCTACACCTTC	CASRKGQGYGYTF
-	TRBV28	TRBD1	14	TRBJ2-3	TGTGCCAGCATCCCGACAGGGCGCACAGATACGCAGTATTTT	CASIPTGRTDTQYF
-	TRBV7-2	-	17	TRBJ2-5	TGTGCCAGCAGCTTAGTTGGGGGGGGCATAATCCAAGAGACCCAGTACTTC	CASSLVGGGIIQETQYF
-	TRBV2	-	12	TRBJ2-7	TGTGCCAGCAGTGAAGCTCTCTACGAGCAGTACTTC	CASSEALYEQYF
-	TRBV7-2	TRBD1	14	TRBJ1-5	TGTGCCAGCAGCCCCGGACAGGGCCATCAGCCCCAGCATTTT	CASSPGQGHQPQHF
-	TRBV5-5	-	15	TRBJ2-6	TGTGCCAGCAGCTTGGTGGGCTCTGGGGCCAACGTCCTGACTTTC	CASSLVGSGANVLTF
-	TRBV28	-	15	TRBJ1-1	TGTGCCAGCAGTTTTCTCAAGGTTTTGGACACTGAAGCTTTCTTT	CASSFLKVLDTEAFF
-	TRBV7-9	TRBD2	16	TRBJ2-3	TGTGCCAGCAGCCGGGGACTAGCGGGGCAGGGGTATACGCAGTATTTT	CASSRGLAGQGYTQYF
-	TRBV7-9	-	13	TRBJ2-3	TGTGCCAGCAGCCGTTCTAGCACAGATACGCAGTATTTT	CASSRSSTDTQYF
few	TRBV18	TRBD1	14	TRBJ1-4	TGTGCCAGCTCACCGGGCCAGGGGGAGGAAAAACTGTTTTTT	CASSPGQGEEKLFF